This T cell receptor (beta chain) is from a study of shared T cell receptors in the human thymus (dated by TCRdb to about 2021). Regarding the study in general: The study investigated the way shared, self-reactive T-cell receptor alpha chains are produced in the human thymus.

The library was made by the immunoSEQ multiplex PCR assay. TCRdb limited this immuneACCESS table to in-frame rearrangements with V and J called. A share of clones is missing; checked studies link under half to unresolved V genes, and the rest is unexplained. The sample table holds roughly 550,000 clones, of which 78% were seen once. The biggest ten clones account for 0.013% of the sample. Of note for this clone: Its cognate antigen has yet to be identified. Nothing much larger sits one base from this clone, and base qualities are not available.

The same sample was also studied in work on human thymus T cells. The second study's authors report: In Finland, the donors were immunologically healthy infants who were having open corrective cardiac surgery for congenital heart defects. Thymus tissue was obtained as surgical resects removed during corrective cardiac surgery. Both the thymic and the peripheral blood repertoires appeared to show biased V and J gene segment usage. The related research found that thymic TCR repertoires overlapped highly between unrelated individuals. The study used fewer than ten infant thymus samples plus four related peripheral blood samples to characterize TCR alpha and beta repertoires. Donor ages ranging from 7 to 244 days were recorded, and about six male and a couple of female infants were included in the cohort. Thymocytes were freed from the tissue by mechanical means and kept at -70 degrees C as pellets of roughly 9-34 million cells. A QIAsymphony instrument was used to extract genomic DNA from frozen cell pellets. The immunoSEQ multiplex PCR assay was used to amplify the TCRB and TCRAD loci from a standardized quantity of quality-controlled genomic DNA. Amplicons spanned the V(D)J region at a length sufficient to cover the CDR3 and identify V and J genes. Through the commercial immunoSEQ service, the amplicons were sequenced on an Illumina platform. Primer bias and sequencing errors were corrected as previously described, and TCRAD and TCRB definitions were based on the IMGT database. Repertoires were analysed with immunoSEQ Analyzer 3.0 and VDJTools, covering basic statistics, V/J segment usage, diversity estimates, rarefaction and pairwise overlap. To estimate diversity, the Chao1, ChaoE, Efron-Thisted, Shannon and inverse Simpson indices were applied, and diversity was also estimated on datasets down-sampled to the smallest sample. For repertoire overlap, CDR3 nucleotide sequence, V gene and J gene had to match strictly, and clustering was done by Jaccard-based multidimensional scaling. On average, roughly 740,000 unique TCRB clonotypes were obtained from thymus samples, compared with 65,000 to 90,000 from blood samples.

Sequenced: thymocytes. This sequence was found in a boy younger than two with a congenital heart defect. Donor details come from another sample of the same person, matched by shared clones.

The CDR3 region: CASSQDFGQGDQPQHF. The DNA sequence is as follows: TGCGCCAGCAGCCAAGATTTTGGGCAGGGGGATCAGCCCCAGCATTTT. The chain couples TRBV4-3 to TRBJ1-5, and 7 junctional nucleotides match TRBD1. The CDR3 covers 16 residues, taking in both the cysteine and the phenylalanine. CDR3 DNA is the only sequence kept; it has 48 bases, read in frame from the first base. As encoded in the germline V gene, CDR1 is LGHNA while CDR2 is YSLEER. Trimming takes 0 bases off V and 5 bases off J; junction bases not matched to a gene: 7.